The 31 T cell receptor beta chains below all came from one sample that was sequenced in a study of blood T cell repertoires in COVID-19. The protocol was immunoSEQ multiplex PCR, while the TCRdb copy is restricted to in-frame clones and leaves out a portion. Here the sample spans about 100,000 clones, around 91% being singletons. Sequenced: peripheral blood. These receptors were obtained from an elderly woman with acute or convalescent COVID-19.

The genes are TRBV5-1 and TRBJ2-5; 10 nucleotides align to TRBD2. Trimming cost V 1 base and J 0 bases; bases outside gene matches: 9. This CDR3 spans 18 amino acids. CDR1 and CDR2 (germline): SGHRS, YFSETQ. The CDR3 bases are TGCGCCAGCAGCTTGAGGGCTAGCGGGGGCACCTACCAAGAGACCCAGTACTTC. Translation: CASSLRASGGTYQETQYF.

The genes are TRBV5-6 and TRBJ2-5; a weak D match, TRBD1 (6 bases). From germline, CDR1 is SGHDT and CDR2 YYEEEE. The germline V and J ends were trimmed by 0 bases and 5 bases, with 8 bases remaining between them. CDR3 size: 13 residues. For the CDR3, the DNA is TGTGCCAGCAGCTTGGCACAGGGTGAGACCCAGTACTTC. Its protein is CASSLAQGETQYF.

The rearrangement joins TRBV3-1 (or the pseudogene TRBV3-2) to TRBJ1-5; 7 bases map to TRBD1. The J segment lost 3 bases and the V segment lost 5 bases, leaving 4 bases of the junction unmatched. The CDR3 extends over 14 amino acids. The germline gives CDR1 LGHDT, CDR2 YNNKEL (reference sequence). The chain's CDR3 is CASSTGQVNQPQHF. The CDR3 bases are TGTGCCAGCAGCACCGGACAGGTCAATCAGCCCCAGCATTTT.

The chain recombines TRBV19 with TRBJ2-2; D ambiguous. This CDR3 is 15 amino acids long. Germline V gives CDR1 LNHDA, CDR2 SQIVND (reference sequence). V dropped 4 bases and J dropped 1 base, with 10 bases sitting between them. The CDR3: CASSTQIGNTGELFF. DNA of the CDR3: TGTGCCAGTAGTACACAGATTGGGAACACCGGGGAGCTGTTTTTT.

The rearrangement links TRBV5-1 to TRBJ1-6; 7 nucleotides align to TRBD1. The length of the CDR3 is 15 residues. Losses at the gene ends were 6 bases for V and 7 bases for J; bases not matched to a gene: 10. CDR1 SGHRS and CDR2 YFSETQ come from the germline V gene. CDR3 loop: CASTFNSGQNSPLHF. In nucleotides, the CDR3 is TGCGCCAGCACCTTTAATTCGGGACAGAATTCACCCCTCCACTTT.

The chain uses TRBV28 and TRBJ2-1; weak D call: TRBD2 (5 bases). Germline V gene sequence: CDR1 MDHEN, CDR2 SYDVKM. V gave up 3 bases and J gave up 8 bases, with 8 bases separating them. This CDR3 spans 12 amino acids. CDR3 DNA: TGTGCCAGCAGTTTCGGGGATCATGAGCAGTTCTTC. Translated, it gives CASSFGDHEQFF.

The chain couples TRBV30 to TRBJ2-3; 8 positions match TRBD1. The CDR3 spans 15 residues. CDR1 GTSNPN and CDR2 SVGIG come from the germline V gene (reference sequence). Trimming cost V 3 bases and J 4 bases; bases outside gene matches: 9. The DNA for the CDR3 is TGTGCCTGGAGCCGAGGGACAGGTAGAGCAGATACGCAGTATTTT. As protein: CAWSRGTGRADTQYF. The full variable domain, in which reference TRBV30 and TRBJ2-3 provide the parts outside the CDR3, is SQTIHQWPATLVQPVGSPLSLECTVEGTSNPNLYWYRQAAGRGLQLLFYSVGIGQISSEVPQNLSASRPQDRQFILSSKKLLLSDSGFYLCAWSRGTGRADTQYFGPGTRLTVL.

The V and J genes are TRBV19 and TRBJ1-6; 11 bases are a match to TRBD1. Germline lookup yields CDR1 LNHDA and CDR2 SQIVND (reference sequence). V lost 4 bases and J lost 10; bases outside the gene matches: 9. The CDR3 length is 16 residues. CDR3 sequence (DNA): TGTGCCAGTAGTACCAGCCAGGGACAGGGGGGATCACCCCTCCACTTT. Translating it yields CASSTSQGQGGSPLHF.

CDR3 DNA sequence: TGTGCCAGCTCACCGGGGTCAGGGGGCCTTGGGGAGCAGTTCTTC. Translation gives CASSPGSGGLGEQFF. The chain uses TRBV18 and TRBJ2-1; 8 bases map to TRBD1. Germline assignment: CDR1 KGHSH and CDR2 LQKENI. V lost 3 bases to trimming and J lost 10 bases; unmatched junction nucleotides: 11. This CDR3 has 15 amino acids.

This chain uses TRBV30 with TRBJ1-6, with D perhaps matching TRBD1 (6 bases). V lost 8 bases and J lost 7, with 15 bases in between. The CDR3 totals 13 residues. Germline V CDR1 and CDR2: GTSNPN, SVGIG (reference sequence). CDR3 sequence reads: CAQRGRGNSPLHF. The CDR3 DNA reads as TGTGCCCAAAGAGGCAGGGGCAATTCACCCCTCCACTTT.

The chain links TRBV30 to TRBJ2-4, with D perhaps being TRBD1 or TRBD2 (7 bases each). The CDR3 covers 13 residues. The V end was cut by 5 bases, the J end by 6 bases, with 14 bases between. Germline CDR1 reads GTSNPN; CDR2 reads SVGIG (reference sequence). CDR3 bases: TGTGCCTGGGGGGGGGACAGCCCAAACATTCAGTACTTC. It specifies CAWGGDSPNIQYF. Combining the CDR3 with reference TRBV30 and TRBJ2-4 gives the whole variable domain SQTIHQWPATLVQPVGSPLSLECTVEGTSNPNLYWYRQAAGRGLQLLFYSVGIGQISSEVPQNLSASRPQDRQFILSSKKLLLSDSGFYLCAWGGDSPNIQYFGAGTRLSVL.

The chain links TRBV19 to TRBJ2-4; 7 bases align to TRBD2. The germline V gene encodes CDR1 LNHDA and CDR2 SQIVND (reference sequence). The CDR3 is 14 residues long. Trimming at V came to 7 bases and at J to 3 bases, leaving 6 bases not matched to a gene. The CDR3 region has the DNA TGTGCCAGTACGGGGGGATTCGTCAAAAACATTCAGTACTTC. Its translation is CASTGGFVKNIQYF.

V usage is TRBV29-1 and J usage is TRBJ1-5, with D unresolved. Between the trimmed V and J ends, which lost 4 bases and 0 bases, there was a span of 13 bases. From germline, CDR1 is SQVTM and CDR2 ANQGSEA. There are 15 residues in the CDR3. CDR3 in amino acids: CSVGSSSGSNQPQHF. For the CDR3, the DNA is TGCAGCGTTGGGAGTTCGTCGGGTAGCAATCAGCCCCAGCATTTT.

This chain links TRBV5-1 with TRBJ1-2; no clear D gene. Germline CDR1 and CDR2: SGHRS and YFSETQ. V shed 3 bases and J shed 3 bases, with 15 bases lying between them. The CDR3 spans 15 residues. The CDR3 DNA sequence: TGCGCCAGCAGCTCTGGCGACACCGTGGACTATGGCTACACCTTC. Its protein product is CASSSGDTVDYGYTF. Drawing the rest from reference TRBV5-1 and TRBJ1-2, the complete variable domain is KAGVTQTPRYLIKTRGQQVTLSCSPISGHRSVSWYQQTPGQGLQFLFEYFSETQRNKGNFPGRFSGRQFSNSRSEMNVSTLELGDSALYLCASSSGDTVDYGYTFGSGTRLTVV.

The chain combines TRBV19 with TRBJ2-6; 7 nucleotides match TRBD1. CDR1 LNHDA and CDR2 SQIVND come from the germline V gene (reference sequence). V dropped 6 bases and J dropped 0; count of bases not matched to a gene: 11. The CDR3 has 18 residues. The CDR3 spells CASRFSGQASSGANVLTF. In nucleotides, the CDR3 is TGTGCCAGTAGATTTTCAGGACAGGCCTCCTCTGGGGCCAACGTCCTGACTTTC.

This clone was counted a few times. This chain uses TRBV6-5 with TRBJ2-6, with D perhaps TRBD1 (5 bases). CDR1 MNHEY and CDR2 SVGAGI come from the germline V gene. The germline V and J ends were trimmed by 5 bases and 3 bases, with 11 bases remaining between them. The CDR3 is made up of 15 amino acids. CDR3 sequence: CASSTPGIGANVLTF. The CDR3 coding sequence is TGTGCCAGCAGTACCCCAGGGATTGGGGCCAACGTCCTGACTTTC.

The CDR3 DNA reads TGTGCCAGCAGACACGGGGGGGCAGGCACCGGGGAGCTGTTTTTT. It translates to CASRHGGAGTGELFF. V usage is TRBV6-5 and J usage is TRBJ2-2; 8 bases are shared with TRBD2. CDR1 MNHEY and CDR2 SVGAGI come from the germline V gene. V lost 6 bases to trimming and J lost 4 bases; unmatched junction nucleotides: 7. The CDR3 spans 15 residues.

This rearrangement joins TRBV6-6 to TRBJ1-1, with a weak D call TRBD1 (5 bases). V was cut by 2 bases and J by 9 bases, with 13 bases left in between. Germline lookup yields CDR1 MNHNY and CDR2 SVGAGI (reference sequence). This CDR3 has 13 amino acids. The CDR3 is CASSYGREGQAFF. DNA for the CDR3: TGTGCCAGCAGTTACGGCAGGGAGGGACAAGCTTTCTTT.

The V gene is TRBV7-9, the J gene TRBJ2-3; D not resolved. Trimming stripped 4 bases from V and 4 bases from J, with 15 bases between. The CDR3 is 15 amino acids. The germline V gene encodes CDR1 SEHNR and CDR2 FQNEAQ (reference sequence). The CDR3 is CASSSRVLRADTQYF. CDR3 in DNA: TGTGCCAGCAGCTCCCGGGTGCTAAGAGCAGATACGCAGTATTTT.

V is TRBV7-2 and J is TRBJ1-1; 7 bases are shared with TRBD1. The germline V gene encodes CDR1 SGHTA and CDR2 FQGNSA. This CDR3 spans 17 amino acids. V shed 0 bases and J 1 base; nucleotides not matched to a gene: 8. The CDR3 reads CASSLATLQGRNTEAFF. The CDR3 region has the DNA TGTGCCAGCAGCTTAGCCACATTACAGGGGAGGAACACTGAAGCTTTCTTT.

The chain links TRBV19 to TRBJ1-1, with 8 bases fitting TRBD1. Trimming at V came to 9 bases and at J to 1 base, leaving 4 bases not matched to a gene. The CDR3 totals 13 residues. From germline, CDR1 is LNHDA and CDR2 SQIVND (reference sequence). The CDR3 is CASGQGTNTEAFF. The CDR3 nucleotides read TGTGCCAGCGGACAGGGAACGAACACTGAAGCTTTCTTT.

V gene TRBV11-3 combines with J gene TRBJ2-7; 8 bases map to TRBD1. The CDR3 consists of 13 residues. The ends lost 2 bases at V and 4 bases at J; junction bases unmatched: 1. The germline V gene has CDR1 SGHNT and CDR2 YENEEA. CDR3 protein: CASSLYRGYEQYF. The CDR3 region has the DNA TGTGCCAGCAGCTTATACAGGGGGTACGAGCAGTACTTC.

Only a few counts were recorded for this clone. The CDR3 protein is CASSLPGIVNYGYTF. The CDR3 coding sequence is TGTGCCAGCAGCTTACCAGGGATAGTTAACTATGGCTACACCTTC. The chain combines TRBV5-6 with TRBJ1-2; D perhaps matches TRBD1 (5 bases). The ends were cut back, 2 bases at V and 1 base at J, with 12 bases in the middle. Germline lookup yields CDR1 SGHDT and CDR2 YYEEEE. This CDR3 spans 15 amino acids.

The gene calls are TRBV28 and TRBJ1-2; 7 bases are shared with TRBD1. Germline CDR1 is MDHEN and CDR2 is SYDVKM. The V segment lost 6 bases and the J segment 1 base; nucleotides outside the gene matches: 8. The CDR3 is made up of 15 amino acids. CDR3: CASRSGGTLNYGYTF. For the CDR3, the DNA is TGTGCCAGCAGGTCAGGGGGAACTCTTAACTATGGCTACACCTTC.

CDR3 in amino acids: CASSPGTGGASYEQYF. In nucleotides, the CDR3 is TGTGCCAGCAGCCCCGGGACAGGGGGCGCGTCCTACGAGCAGTACTTC. The chain uses TRBV7-3 and TRBJ2-7; TRBD1 matches 12 bases. The CDR3 has 16 amino acids. Losses at the gene ends were 5 bases for V and 1 base for J; bases not matched to a gene: 6. Germline V gene sequence: CDR1 SGHTA, CDR2 FQGTGA.

The rearrangement joins TRBV24-1 to TRBJ1-1; 7 nucleotides match TRBD1. This CDR3 has 13 amino acids. The junction had 6 bases not matched to a gene; V was cut back by 2 bases and J by 10 bases. The germline gives CDR1 KGHDR, CDR2 SFDVKD. The CDR3 loop reads CATSDSQRGPAFF. The CDR3, as DNA: TGTGCCACCAGTGATTCTCAAAGGGGGCCAGCTTTCTTT.

The J gene is TRBJ2-7, the V gene TRBV2; no clear D. Trimming took off 6 bases at V and 3 bases at J, with 9 bases between the two ends. This CDR3 region has 12 residues. Germline CDR1 is SNHLY and CDR2 is FYNNEI. The CDR3 nucleotides are TGTGCCAGCAGCCCAGACATCTACGAGCAGTACTTC. This codes for CASSPDIYEQYF.

The chain recombines TRBV10-3 with TRBJ2-7; no clear D. The germline V gene has CDR1 ENHRY and CDR2 SYGVKD. The CDR3 contains 17 residues. Trimming removed 3 bases from V and 3 bases from J, with 21 bases in between. As DNA, the CDR3 is TGTGCCATCAGTGACGGTGGCGGAATGATGATCGGCTACGAGCAGTACTTC. This sequence encodes CAISDGGGMMIGYEQYF.

The gene calls are TRBV5-1 and TRBJ1-6; weak D call: TRBD1 (6 bases). The CDR3 extends over 16 amino acids. Germline lookup yields CDR1 SGHRS and CDR2 YFSETQ. V gave up 6 bases and J gave up 8 bases, with 21 bases separating them. The CDR3 DNA follows: TGCGCCAGCACCCCGGGGACAAGTTCCATCTATTCACCCCTCCACTTT. It encodes CASTPGTSSIYSPLHF.

The chain is built from TRBV5-1 and TRBJ1-1; 7 bases map to TRBD1. The CDR3 is 14 residues long. Germline V gives CDR1 SGHRS, CDR2 YFSETQ. Unmatched junction bases numbered 10, after V lost 0 bases and J lost 11 bases. CDR3 sequence reads: CASSLGDSKGGAFF. In DNA, the CDR3 is TGCGCCAGCAGCTTGGGGGACAGCAAGGGAGGTGCTTTCTTT. The full variable domain, its missing parts supplied by reference TRBV5-1 and TRBJ1-1, is KAGVTQTPRYLIKTRGQQVTLSCSPISGHRSVSWYQQTPGQGLQFLFEYFSETQRNKGNFPGRFSGRQFSNSRSEMNVSTLELGDSALYLCASSLGDSKGGAFFGQGTRLTVV.

The genes are TRBV28 and TRBJ2-3, with TRBD2 matching over 10 bases. The germline V gene has CDR1 MDHEN and CDR2 SYDVKM. The CDR3 has 14 amino acids. V trimming: 6 bases; J trimming: 1 base; junction bases outside the gene matches: 1. The CDR3 bases are TGTGCCAGCAGCGGGACTAGCGGCACAGATACGCAGTATTTT. Encoded protein: CASSGTSGTDTQYF.